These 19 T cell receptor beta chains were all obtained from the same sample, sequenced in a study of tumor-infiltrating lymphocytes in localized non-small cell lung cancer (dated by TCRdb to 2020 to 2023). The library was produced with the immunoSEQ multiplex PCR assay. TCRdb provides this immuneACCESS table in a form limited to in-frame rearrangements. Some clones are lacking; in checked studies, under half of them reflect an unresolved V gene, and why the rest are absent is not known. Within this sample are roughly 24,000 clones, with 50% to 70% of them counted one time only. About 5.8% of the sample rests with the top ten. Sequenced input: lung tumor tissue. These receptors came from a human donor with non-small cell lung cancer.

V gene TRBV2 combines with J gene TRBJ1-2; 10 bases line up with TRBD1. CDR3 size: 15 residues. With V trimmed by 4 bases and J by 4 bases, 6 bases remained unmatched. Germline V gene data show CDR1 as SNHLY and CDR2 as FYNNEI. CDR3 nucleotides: TGTGCCAGCAGTGTGGGGACAGGGGCTAGCTATGGCTACACCTTC. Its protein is CASSVGTGASYGYTF.

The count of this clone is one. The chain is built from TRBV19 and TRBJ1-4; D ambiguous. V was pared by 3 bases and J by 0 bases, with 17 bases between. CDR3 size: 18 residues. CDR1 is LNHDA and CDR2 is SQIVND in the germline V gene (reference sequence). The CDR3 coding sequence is TGTGCCAGTAGTATTGGAGACGGCGCCCTTGCAACTAATGAAAAACTGTTTTTT. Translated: CASSIGDGALATNEKLFF.

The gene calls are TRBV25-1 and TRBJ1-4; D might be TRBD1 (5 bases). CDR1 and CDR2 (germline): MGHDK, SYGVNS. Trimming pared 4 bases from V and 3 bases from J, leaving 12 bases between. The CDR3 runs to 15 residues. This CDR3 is CASSVPGGPNEKLFF. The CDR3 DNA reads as TGTGCCAGCAGTGTTCCCGGGGGACCTAATGAAAAACTGTTTTTT. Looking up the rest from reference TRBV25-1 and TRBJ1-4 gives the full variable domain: EADIYQTPRYLVIGTGKKITLECSQTMGHDKMYWYQQDPGMELHLIHYSYGVNSTEKGDLSSESTVSRIRTEHFPLTLESARPSHTSQYLCASSVPGGPNEKLFFGSGTQLSVL.

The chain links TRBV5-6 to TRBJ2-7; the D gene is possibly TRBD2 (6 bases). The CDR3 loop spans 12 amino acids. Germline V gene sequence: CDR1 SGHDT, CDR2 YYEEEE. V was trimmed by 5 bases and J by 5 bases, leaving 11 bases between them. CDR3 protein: CASRFGGNEQYF. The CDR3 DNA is TGTGCCAGCAGATTCGGCGGGAACGAGCAGTACTTC.

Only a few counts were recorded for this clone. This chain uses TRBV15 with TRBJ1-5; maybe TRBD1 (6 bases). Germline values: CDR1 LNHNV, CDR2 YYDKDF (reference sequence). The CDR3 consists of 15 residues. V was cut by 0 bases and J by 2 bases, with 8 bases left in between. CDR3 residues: CATSREGGGNQPQHF. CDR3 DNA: TGTGCCACCAGCAGAGAAGGGGGAGGCAATCAGCCCCAGCATTTT.

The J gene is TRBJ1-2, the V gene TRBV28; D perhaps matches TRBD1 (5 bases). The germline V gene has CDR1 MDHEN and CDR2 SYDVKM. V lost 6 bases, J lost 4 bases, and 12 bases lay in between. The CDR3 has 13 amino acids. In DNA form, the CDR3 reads TGTGCCAGCAGCCAGGGAGGTGGCTATGGCTACACCTTC. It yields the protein CASSQGGGYGYTF.

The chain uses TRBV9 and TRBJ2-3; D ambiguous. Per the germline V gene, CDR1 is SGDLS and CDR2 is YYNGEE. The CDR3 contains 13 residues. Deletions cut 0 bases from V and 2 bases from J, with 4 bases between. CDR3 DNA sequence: TGTGCCAGCAGCGTAGATCACACAGATACGCAGTATTTT. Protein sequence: CASSVDHTDTQYF.

In DNA form, the CDR3 reads TGTGCCAGCATTATAAGGGGAATTGGGCCGGAAGCTTTCTTT. It encodes CASIIRGIGPEAFF. V gene TRBV6-1 combines with J gene TRBJ1-1; D is possibly TRBD1 (5 bases). The V end lost 7 bases, the J end lost 8 bases, and 20 bases lay between the germline ends. This CDR3 spans 14 amino acids. Germline-derived CDR1 and CDR2 are MNHNS and SASEGT.

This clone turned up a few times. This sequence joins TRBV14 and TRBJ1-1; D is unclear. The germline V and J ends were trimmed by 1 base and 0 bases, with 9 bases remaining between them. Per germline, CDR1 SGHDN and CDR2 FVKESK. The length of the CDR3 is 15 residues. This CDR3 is CASSQVGRLNTEAFF. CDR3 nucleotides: TGTGCCAGCAGCCAAGTCGGACGGCTGAACACTGAAGCTTTCTTT.

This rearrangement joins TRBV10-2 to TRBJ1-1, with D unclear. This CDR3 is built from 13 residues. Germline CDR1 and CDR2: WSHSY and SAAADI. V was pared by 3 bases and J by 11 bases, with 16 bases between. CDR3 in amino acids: CASSDVQSPRAFF. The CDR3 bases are TGCGCCAGCAGTGACGTACAGAGCCCCCGGGCTTTCTTT.

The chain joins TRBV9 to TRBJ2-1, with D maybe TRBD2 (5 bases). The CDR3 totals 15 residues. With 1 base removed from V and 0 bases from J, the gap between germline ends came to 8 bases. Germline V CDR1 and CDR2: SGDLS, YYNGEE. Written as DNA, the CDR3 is TGTGCCAGCAGCGTAACGGGAACCTCCTACAATGAGCAGTTCTTC. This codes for CASSVTGTSYNEQFF.

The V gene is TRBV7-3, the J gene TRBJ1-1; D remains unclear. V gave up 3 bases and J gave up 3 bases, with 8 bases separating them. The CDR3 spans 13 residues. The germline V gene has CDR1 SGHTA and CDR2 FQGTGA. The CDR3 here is CASSFQVDTEAFF. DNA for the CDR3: TGTGCCAGCAGCTTCCAGGTGGACACTGAAGCTTTCTTT. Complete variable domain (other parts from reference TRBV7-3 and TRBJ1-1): GAGVSQTPSNKVTEKGKYVELRCDPISGHTALYWYRQSLGQGPEFLIYFQGTGAADDSGLPNDRFFAVRPEGSVSTLKIQRTERGDSAVYLCASSFQVDTEAFFGQGTRLTVV.

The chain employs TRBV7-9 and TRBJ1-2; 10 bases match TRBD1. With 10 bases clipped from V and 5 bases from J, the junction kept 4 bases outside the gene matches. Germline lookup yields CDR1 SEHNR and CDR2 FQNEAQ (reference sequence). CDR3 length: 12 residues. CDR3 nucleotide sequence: TGTGCCATTTCGGGACAGGGGTATGGCTACACCTTC. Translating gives CAISGQGYGYTF.

CDR3 bases: TGCGCCAGCAGCCCGGGACAGGGATATGTGGACTATGGCTACACCTTC. Amino acids: CASSPGQGYVDYGYTF. The chain carries TRBV5-1 and TRBJ1-2; 9 positions match TRBD1. This CDR3 has 16 residues. V shed 4 bases and J 3 bases; nucleotides not matched to a gene: 10. Per the germline V gene, CDR1 is SGHRS and CDR2 is YFSETQ.

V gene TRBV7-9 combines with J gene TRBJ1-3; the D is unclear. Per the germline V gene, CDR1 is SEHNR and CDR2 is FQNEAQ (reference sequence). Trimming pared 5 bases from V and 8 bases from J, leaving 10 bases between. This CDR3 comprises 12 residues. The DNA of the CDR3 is TGTGCCAGCAGCCCTAACGTCGACACCATATATTTT. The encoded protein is CASSPNVDTIYF.

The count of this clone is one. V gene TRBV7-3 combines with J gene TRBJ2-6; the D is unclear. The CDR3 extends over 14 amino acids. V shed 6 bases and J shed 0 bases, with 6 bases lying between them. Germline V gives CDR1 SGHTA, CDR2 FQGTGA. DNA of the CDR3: TGTGCCAGCAGGGGCGTCTCTGGGGCCAACGTCCTGACTTTC. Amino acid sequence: CASRGVSGANVLTF.

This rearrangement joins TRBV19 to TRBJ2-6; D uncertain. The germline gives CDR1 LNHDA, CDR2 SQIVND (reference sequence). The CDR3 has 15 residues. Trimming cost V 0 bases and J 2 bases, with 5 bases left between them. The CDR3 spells CASSIEGPGANVLTF. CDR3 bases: TGTGCCAGTAGTATAGAAGGACCTGGGGCCAACGTCCTGACTTTC.

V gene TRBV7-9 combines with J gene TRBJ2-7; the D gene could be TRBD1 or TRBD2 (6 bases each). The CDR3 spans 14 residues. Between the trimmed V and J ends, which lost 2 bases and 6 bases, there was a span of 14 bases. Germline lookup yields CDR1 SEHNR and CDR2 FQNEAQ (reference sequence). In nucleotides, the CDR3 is TGTGCCAGCAGCTTAAAAGGGGGGTGGGGCGAGCAGTACTTC. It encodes CASSLKGGWGEQYF.

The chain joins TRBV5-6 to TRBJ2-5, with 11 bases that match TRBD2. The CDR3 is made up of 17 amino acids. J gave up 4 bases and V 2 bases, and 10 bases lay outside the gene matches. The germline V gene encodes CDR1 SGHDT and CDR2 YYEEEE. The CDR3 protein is CASSFLTSGEVVETQYF. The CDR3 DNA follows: TGTGCCAGCAGCTTCCTGACTAGCGGGGAGGTGGTAGAGACCCAGTACTTC. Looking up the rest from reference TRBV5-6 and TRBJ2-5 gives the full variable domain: DAGVTQSPTHLIKTRGQQVTLRCSPKSGHDTVSWYQQALGQGPQFIFQYYEEEERQRGNFPDRFSGHQFPNYSSELNVNALLLGDSALYLCASSFLTSGEVVETQYFGPGTRLLVL.